The clone carrying this T cell receptor beta chain was observed many times. Its antigen is not known. Authors' methods: The distant-metastasis classifier for papillary thyroid cancer was built from CDR3 differences across clinicopathological groups. TCRdb re-called clones via MiXCR from the PCR reads. These V and J calls originate from TCRdb's pipeline instead of the authors' own analysis. Seen here are around 38,000 clones, over 25% observed once, and the top ten hold around 9.6%. Germline V CDR1 and CDR2: SGHRS, YFSETQ. V lost 4 bases and J lost 6, with 22 bases in between. The CDR3 is 16 residues long. Among the patients, none had received any treatment before thyroid surgery. The data originate from a study of metastatic and nonmetastatic thyroid tumors. About the research overall: Malignant thyroid and benign thyroid patients provided blood and tumor or nodule tissue whose repertoires were compared. Findings and caveats of the study: Patients with malignant thyroid tumors reportedly had significantly higher TCR beta diversity than those with benign nodules, in blood and tumor.

Sequencing was done on a sample of blood. V gene TRBV5-1 combines with J gene TRBJ1-2; D unresolved. The clonotype originates from a male donor with papillary thyroid cancer or a benign thyroid nodule (not recorded which). Some clones in this sample may be carry-over from other donors' samples. CDR3 sequence: CASSPQEVRAAHGYTF. The CDR3 DNA reads TGCGCCAGCAGCCCCCAAGAAGTTCGGGCTGCCCATGGCTACACCTTC.